The rows below give T cell receptor beta chains drawn from one sample of a study of shared clonotypes between healthy human individuals. Method: immunoSEQ multiplex PCR; TCRdb's copy keeps in-frame clones and lacks some. The sample shows some 1.5 million clones, approximately 97% of them seen only once. The sample comprised naive CD4+ T cells sorted from blood. These TCRs come from a man aged 25 to 40 in good health. The conserved cysteine and the conserved F or W are not part of the CDR3 here. Each record gives: V gene, J gene, D gene, CDR3 protein. The D gene is left open where the match is weak.

>TRBV28|TRBJ1-1|.
ASSFPDRQAF
>TRBV7-9|TRBJ2-3|TRBD2
ASTVRLAGDGADTQY
>TRBV5-5|TRBJ2-5|TRBD1
ASSLRGQKETQY
>TRBV5-1|TRBJ2-1|TRBD2
ASSPGLAGYNEQF
>TRBV19|TRBJ2-1|TRBD2
ASSLAGGSYNEQF
>TRBV7-9|TRBJ2-5|.
ASSPAGSGGPGGQETQY
>TRBV5-5|TRBJ1-2|.
ASSGGPRGGYT
>TRBV9|TRBJ2-3|.
ASSVAGSVTDTQY
>TRBV9|TRBJ2-7|.
ASSAGMQGYEQY
>TRBV5-6|TRBJ2-1|TRBD2
ASSLAALAGVVNEQF
>TRBV5-4|TRBJ2-7|.
ASSLERGGYYEQY
>TRBV7-8|TRBJ2-2|.
ASSLVEGIGELF
>TRBV25-1|TRBJ1-1|TRBD1
ASSERQGNTEAF
>TRBV9|TRBJ1-4|TRBD1
ASSVTNRGFNEKLF
>TRBV5-6|TRBJ2-5|TRBD1
ASRSTGQGGRETQY
>TRBV7-9|TRBJ2-7|.
ASFGAGLYEQY
>TRBV18|TRBJ2-2|.
ASSPPRGEGNTGELF
>TRBV6-6|TRBJ2-3|.
ASSYGWKGRPDTQY
>TRBV11-2|TRBJ1-5|.
ASSQGLLQPQH
>TRBV29-1|TRBJ1-2|.
SVESQVEGGYT
>TRBV7-2|TRBJ1-5|.
ASSTRGNQPQH
>TRBV7-9|TRBJ2-1|TRBD2
ASSLARGSGGSYNEQF
>TRBV6-5|TRBJ1-1|.
ASSKLGSTEAF
>TRBV11-2|TRBJ2-3|.
ASSTRRGTDTQY
>TRBV7-2|TRBJ2-5|.
ASSLLTGTQETQY
>TRBV15|TRBJ2-1|.
ATSRDPLDEQF
>TRBV18|TRBJ1-1|.
ASSPPGNRVTEAF
>TRBV4-1|TRBJ1-4|.
ASSPRQGGNEKLF
>TRBV5-1|TRBJ2-2|TRBD2
ASSWGLPNSGELF
>TRBV7-8|TRBJ2-1|TRBD2
ASRTNKPGLAPSSYNEQF
>TRBV5-5|TRBJ2-1|.
ASSLGDTVVLINEQF
>TRBV10-2|TRBJ2-2|TRBD2
ASRNGGGTGELF
>TRBV18|TRBJ2-7|.
ASSPRTTTYEQY
>TRBV5-1|TRBJ2-6|.
ASGGTTGANVLT
>TRBV7-8|TRBJ1-1|.
ASSLATAAGIAF
>TRBV27|TRBJ2-1|.
ASSFPPGSSEQF
>TRBV28|TRBJ1-4|.
ASSLEGAEKLF
>TRBV27|TRBJ2-1|TRBD2
ASSLRLAGLGNEQF
>TRBV5-1|TRBJ2-3|.
ASTQDGGTNTQY
>TRBV29-1|TRBJ2-1|.
SVERQINEQF
>TRBV11-2|TRBJ2-1|.
ASSPLVAYNEQF
>TRBV5-1|TRBJ2-3|TRBD1
ASSSRGQGVDTQY
>TRBV7-2|TRBJ2-2|TRBD2
ASSLAGTGELF
>TRBV28|TRBJ1-2|.
ASSLGGWGYT
>TRBV7-8|TRBJ2-2|.
ASSLAPRPNTGELF
>TRBV30|TRBJ1-1|.
AWSGDLEAF
>TRBV18|TRBJ1-1|.
ASSPDSNTEAF